This T cell receptor beta chain was captured by sequencing in a study of T cells in Graves' hyperthyroidism and ophthalmopathy. The study's findings and limits: Using 13 V-J features, a model discriminated ophthalmopathy from stable hyperthyroidism. Peripheral blood also featured most of the thyroid clonotypes expanded above 0.001. Prediction of ophthalmopathy progression came a median approximately 6.6 months pre-onset.

Amplification of TCR beta CDR3 regions used RNA as the template. A set of HTBI primers served as the primers for a first-round RT-PCR of the TCR CDR3. TCRdb passed the multiplex PCR reads through MiXCR, listing each CDR3 protein once. The table has more than 500,000 distinct CDR3 sequences, roughly 50% seen once. In germline, CDR1 is SQVTM, CDR2 ANQGSEA. V trimming: 7 bases; J trimming: 9 bases; junction bases outside the gene matches: 9. CDR3 size: 14 residues. To note about this clonotype: Its matching antigen is unknown.

Patients were excluded for uncontrolled infection, other autoimmune disease, pregnancy or lactation. This receptor was identified in an adult woman with Graves' disease, either hyperthyroidism or ophthalmopathy (not recorded which). Sequences were obtained from peripheral blood or thyroid tissue (not recorded which). This sequence joins TRBV29-1 and TRBJ1-6; TRBD1 aligns across 10 bases. The CDR3 spells CSATGTGEGSPLHF. The DNA of the CDR3 is TGCAGCGCAACAGGGACAGGGGAGGGTTCACCCCTCCACTTT. Variable domain in full (rest from reference TRBV29-1 and TRBJ1-6): SAVISQKPSRDICQRGTSLTIQCQVDSQVTMMFWYRQQPGQSLTLIATANQGSEATYESGFVIDKFPISRPNLTFSTLTVSNMSPEDSSIYLCSATGTGEGSPLHFGNGTRLTVT.